The source of this TCR beta chain is a study of T cell responses to AZD1222 COVID-19 vaccine. Study background: Second doses were pooled across both intervals (about 4 or about 12 weeks).

The germline V gene encodes CDR1 SEHNR and CDR2 FQNEAQ (reference sequence). CDR3 size: 16 residues. V lost 6 bases, J lost 3 bases, and 6 bases stayed unmatched. Only in-frame clones appear in the TCRdb table, and some are missing; sequencing was by immunoSEQ multiplex PCR. The repertoire holds 130,000 or so clones, with 80% to 90% as singletons. Study results and caveats: The breadth and depth of Spike-specific TCRs increased once two AZD1222 doses had been given. White British ancestry dominated among donors, who included more females, and clonal diversity was possibly underestimated. Reportedly, nearly half the spike-specific TCRs target unmutated variant regions.

As regards this clone: Its specificity is not known.

Source: peripheral blood, taken on day 0 of AZD1222 vaccination. The clonotype comes from an adult in good health. The J gene is TRBJ2-2, the V gene TRBV7-9; 11 nucleotides agree with TRBD2. CDR3 residues: CASRPGTSGYTGELFF. The CDR3 DNA reads as TGTGCCAGCAGGCCAGGGACTAGCGGTTACACCGGGGAGCTGTTTTTT.